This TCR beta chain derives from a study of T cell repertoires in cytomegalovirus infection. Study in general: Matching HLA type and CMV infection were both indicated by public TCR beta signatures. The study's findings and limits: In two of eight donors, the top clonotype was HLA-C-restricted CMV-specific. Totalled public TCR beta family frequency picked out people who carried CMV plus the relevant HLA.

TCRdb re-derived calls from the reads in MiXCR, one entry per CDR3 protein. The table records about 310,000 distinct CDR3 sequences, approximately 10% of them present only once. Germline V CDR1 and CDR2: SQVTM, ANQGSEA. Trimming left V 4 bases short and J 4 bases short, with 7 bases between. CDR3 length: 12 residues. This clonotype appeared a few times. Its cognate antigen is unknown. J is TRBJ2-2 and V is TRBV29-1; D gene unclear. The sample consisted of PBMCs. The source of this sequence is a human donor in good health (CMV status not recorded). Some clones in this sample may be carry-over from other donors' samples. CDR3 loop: CSVVSLTGELFF. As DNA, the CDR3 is TGCAGCGTTGTGTCACTCACCGGGGAGCTGTTTTTT.